The rows below give T cell receptor beta chains drawn from one sample of a study of blood T cell repertoires in COVID-19. Sequencing was performed with immunoSEQ multiplex PCR; in TCRdb, only in-frame clones are kept and a portion is missing. The sample holds some 150,000 clones; approximately 89% are singletons and the top ten take about 1.5%. Sequenced sample: peripheral blood. Receptors were obtained from a human donor in a cohort sampled during active COVID-19. CDR3s include the opening cysteine and the closing phenylalanine or tryptophan. D genes are given only for firm matches. Size is stated for part of the rows, as once, few or many counts, or as a class when the clone is expanded.

DNA,CDR3,J,size,V,D
TGTGCCAGCAGCCTGGGGACAGCCCACTACGAGCAGTACTTC,CASSLGTAHYEQYF,TRBJ2-7,NA,TRBV7-9,TRBD1
TGTGCCAGCAGCTCTTACAGGTCCCCGCTGGCCAACACTGAAGCTTTCTTT,CASSSYRSPLANTEAFF,TRBJ1-1,once,TRBV11-2,NA
TGTGCCAGCGGGGTTGGCACCGGGGAGCTGTTTTTT,CASGVGTGELFF,TRBJ2-2,NA,TRBV19,NA
TGCGCCAGTACAGGGACCCTAACCACAGATACGCAGTATTTT,CASTGTLTTDTQYF,TRBJ2-3,NA,TRBV5-1,NA
TGTGCCAGCAGTCGACAGGGGTGGAACACCGGGGAGCTGTTTTTT,CASSRQGWNTGELFF,TRBJ2-2,few,TRBV2,TRBD1
TGTGCCAGCACTCTTTCAGGGGGGTCTGGCAATCAGCCCCAGCATTTT,CASTLSGGSGNQPQHF,TRBJ1-5,NA,TRBV6-6,TRBD1
TGTGCCAGCAGTCAGTGGGACAGACCCAAAGAGACCCAGTACTTC,CASSQWDRPKETQYF,TRBJ2-5,NA,TRBV27,TRBD1
TGTGCCAGCAGCACCAGCGGGCCTTCCTATTCACACAATGAGCAGTTCTTC,CASSTSGPSYSHNEQFF,TRBJ2-1,NA,TRBV3-1/TRBV3-2,NA
TGTGCCAGCAGCTCCGGTCAGGGATATGAAAAACTGTTTTTT,CASSSGQGYEKLFF,TRBJ1-4,once,TRBV7-9,NA
TGTGCCAGCAGTCGCGAGAGGAACACTGAAGCTTTCTTT,CASSRERNTEAFF,TRBJ1-1,NA,TRBV3-1/TRBV3-2,NA
TGTGCCTGGAGAGCGAACACTGAAGCTTTCTTT,CAWRANTEAFF,TRBJ1-1,NA,TRBV30,NA
TGTGCCAGTAGTACGAGGACAGGCAATCAGCCCCAGCATTTT,CASSTRTGNQPQHF,TRBJ1-5,NA,TRBV19,NA
TGTGCCAGCAGCTTTGACAGGGGAACCTACGAGCAGTACTTC,CASSFDRGTYEQYF,TRBJ2-7,NA,TRBV7-2,TRBD1
TGTGCCAGCACCTCTAGACAGGGTGGGAATGAAAAACTGTTTTTT,CASTSRQGGNEKLFF,TRBJ1-4,NA,TRBV6-5,TRBD1
TGTGCCAGCAGCCAAGATAAGCGGGGAACCGCCAACTATGGCTACACCTTC,CASSQDKRGTANYGYTF,TRBJ1-2,NA,TRBV14,NA
TGTGCCAGCAGCCCCCGGGGGGCCCATGCAACTAATGAAAAACTGTTTTTT,CASSPRGAHATNEKLFF,TRBJ1-4,NA,TRBV7-6,NA
TGTGCCAGTAGTATAGATCGGGGGTTCGGCTACGAGCAGTACTTC,CASSIDRGFGYEQYF,TRBJ2-7,NA,TRBV19,NA
TGTGCCAGCAGCCCAACCGGACAGGGGAGAGAGACCCAGTACTTC,CASSPTGQGRETQYF,TRBJ2-5,NA,TRBV11-1,TRBD1
TGTGCCAGCAGCCCCCTGGGGCCCCAAGAGACCCAGTACTTC,CASSPLGPQETQYF,TRBJ2-5,once,TRBV5-6,NA
TGTGCCAGCAGTGAAAGGGGGGGCGCCTCCTATAATTCACCCCTCCACTTT,CASSERGGASYNSPLHF,TRBJ1-6,NA,TRBV6-1,NA
TGTGCCAGCAGTTACCGGACAGGGGGCCCCGGGGAGCTGTTTTTT,CASSYRTGGPGELFF,TRBJ2-2,NA,TRBV27,TRBD1
TGTGCCTGGAGCGAGGGGGACGATTCACCCCTCCACTTT,CAWSEGDDSPLHF,TRBJ1-6,once,TRBV30,NA
TGTGCCAGCAGCAAAAGAAGGGACAGAATGAACACTGAAGCTTTCTTT,CASSKRRDRMNTEAFF,TRBJ1-1,once,TRBV21-1,NA
TGTGCCAGCAGCAACTATGAGGGGGATGGCTACACCTTC,CASSNYEGDGYTF,TRBJ1-2,NA,TRBV9,NA
TGTGCCAGCAGTGAAGTAGAGAACACTGAAGCTTTCTTT,CASSEVENTEAFF,TRBJ1-1,NA,TRBV6-1,NA
TGTGCCAGCTCACCTAGACAGGGGGATCAGCCCCAGCATTTT,CASSPRQGDQPQHF,TRBJ1-5,NA,TRBV18,TRBD1
TGTGCTAGTGGTTTGGTAGTCAGGGGGCACTCACCCCTCCACTTT,CASGLVVRGHSPLHF,TRBJ1-6,NA,TRBV12-5,TRBD1
TGTGCCAGTAGTAAGTCTTTGGCGCCCCAGCATTTT,CASSKSLAPQHF,TRBJ1-5,few,TRBV19,NA
TGTGCCAGCAGTCCCTCTCTTAATGAAAAACTGTTTTTT,CASSPSLNEKLFF,TRBJ1-4,NA,TRBV6-5,NA
TGTGCCATCAGCACAGGCTATGGAGACAATGAGCAGTTCTTC,CAISTGYGDNEQFF,TRBJ2-1,once,TRBV10-3,NA
TGTGCCAGCAAAGGGGAACTGAACACTGAAGCTTTCTTT,CASKGELNTEAFF,TRBJ1-1,NA,TRBV2,NA
TGTGCCAGCAGCGTGTCCGGGACAGGGTCCTATGGCTACACCTTC,CASSVSGTGSYGYTF,TRBJ1-2,NA,TRBV9,TRBD1
TGTGCCAGCAGCTTAGCGGACAGGGAGTCTGGAAACACCATATATTTT,CASSLADRESGNTIYF,TRBJ1-3,NA,TRBV7-9,TRBD1
TGCGCCAGCAGCGGGACAGGTGCCGAAAAACTGTTTTTT,CASSGTGAEKLFF,TRBJ1-4,NA,TRBV5-1,TRBD1
TGTGCCAGTAGTACCGGACAGGGTACGGAAAAACTGTTTTTT,CASSTGQGTEKLFF,TRBJ1-4,once,TRBV19,TRBD1
TGTGCCAGCAGCTTGGATCCGGACAGCCAAGAGACCCAGTACTTC,CASSLDPDSQETQYF,TRBJ2-5,NA,TRBV5-4,NA
TGTGCCAGCAGTGACCCCCGGGGACAGGGGGGTTCCTACGAGCAGTACTTC,CASSDPRGQGGSYEQYF,TRBJ2-7,once,TRBV28,TRBD1
TGTGCCAGCAGCTTAGGGCCGACAGGGTGGGCGAGCAATCAGCCCCAGCATTTT,CASSLGPTGWASNQPQHF,TRBJ1-5,NA,TRBV7-8,TRBD1
TGTGCCAGCAGCACCCCAGGAGGGGGGGCAGAGACCCAGTACTTC,CASSTPGGGAETQYF,TRBJ2-5,NA,TRBV6-6,NA
TGTGCCAGCAGTGACTCTACGGGATATAGCAATCAGCCCCAGCATTTT,CASSDSTGYSNQPQHF,TRBJ1-5,NA,TRBV6-4,NA
TGCAGTGCCCACGTGGAGTTTGAAGCTTTCTTT,CSAHVEFEAFF,TRBJ1-1,NA,TRBV20-1,NA
TGTGCCAGCAGCGTGGGACTCCTGGAGGCTTTCTTT,CASSVGLLEAFF,TRBJ1-1,NA,TRBV5-6,NA
TGTGCCAGTACCGCTAACCGGGACATGGTAACTGAAGCTTTCTTT,CASTANRDMVTEAFF,TRBJ1-1,NA,TRBV19,NA
TGTGCCAGCAGTGAAGCGGCCAGGGAGGTTGGCTACACCTTC,CASSEAAREVGYTF,TRBJ1-2,NA,TRBV6-1,NA
TGTGCCAGCAGTGAAGAATATGAGGGCGAGGGTTATGGCTACACCTTC,CASSEEYEGEGYGYTF,TRBJ1-2,NA,TRBV2,NA
TGTGCCAGCAGCTTTGGGATAGCGTGGAAAGGTGAGCAGTTCTTC,CASSFGIAWKGEQFF,TRBJ2-1,NA,TRBV7-9,NA
TGTGCCAGCTCACCACTCGGGACAGGGAGAGAGCAGTACTTC,CASSPLGTGREQYF,TRBJ2-7,NA,TRBV18,TRBD1
TGTGCCAGCAGCCGGGGACTAGCGGGGCGGCAAGAGACCCAGTACTTC,CASSRGLAGRQETQYF,TRBJ2-5,once,TRBV3-1/TRBV3-2,TRBD2
TGTGCCAGCAGTTACTCGCCGGCGACACTCTCCTACGAGCAGTACTTC,CASSYSPATLSYEQYF,TRBJ2-7,NA,TRBV6-5,NA
TGTGCCAGCAGTAAGGGGTACAATGAGCAGTTCTTC,CASSKGYNEQFF,TRBJ2-1,NA,TRBV5-4,NA